This T cell receptor beta chain stems from a study of spatial heterogeneity in lung cancer (dated by TCRdb to between 2019 and 2020). General notes on the study: Samples were obtained from approximately 76 patients with early-stage, untreated non-small cell lung cancer from the lung TRACERx cohort. Follow-up PBMC samples were sequenced whenever available, with a median time to follow-up of 2 to 3 years after resection. Beta-chain transcripts were consistently detected in greater numbers than alpha-chain transcripts, which likely reflects a higher abundance of beta-chain transcripts. In the raw uncorrected reads, each unique combination of TCR and UMI appeared on average more than ten times. In non-small cell lung cancer, the study made a quantitative comparison of TCR alpha and beta repertoires among multiple tumor regions, matched nontumor lung and blood. Nonsynonymous mutation counts, determined by whole-exome sequencing of tumor tissue, were related to features of the TCR repertoire. At surgery, both alpha and beta chains were TCR-sequenced in around 240 tumor regions, fewer than 85 matched nontumor lung samples and 50 to 60 PBMC samples.

The library relied on 5' RACE. The sample was run on a NextSeq 500. To allow correction of PCR and sequencing errors, the TCR library protocol tagged every TCR cDNA molecule with a unique molecular identifier. The paper's processing steps were these. TCR identification, UMI-based error correction and CDR3 extraction were all carried out with Decombinator tools. TCRs above a frequency of 2 per 1,000, corresponding to the top 1% of the tumor frequency distribution, were defined as expanded. Renyi diversity was computed with the R vegan package after each repertoire had been subsampled 100 times to 5,000 TCRs. CDR3 similarity networks were built from amino acid triplet string-kernel similarity, with CDR3s being connected when pairwise similarity was above 0.82. The raw public data were reprocessed by TCRdb itself: fastp quality trimming at Q25, MiXCR clonotype calling, in-frame beta chains only. Here each entry gathers all rows of one CDR3 protein and keeps the most common genes and DNA. TCRdb's processing, not the authors' own work, is the source of the V and J calls. This sample has about 94,000 distinct CDR3 sequences in its table, and roughly a fifth of those were observed once. Jointly, the top ten make up 20% to 25% of the sample.

The meaning of the sample's time point label: blood at routine non-recurrence follow-up after resection. Without any cell sorting, TCR sequencing was performed on whole RNA extracted either from tumor and nontumor lung tissue or from cryopreserved PBMC samples. Only patients for whom sufficient RNA was available from at least two tumor regions were selected for TCR sequencing. Summary of the overall study and its limitations: Only 13 to 15 patients were included in comparisons of baseline and follow-up blood repertoires. Confirming at a functional level the hypothesis that regional TCRs recognize regional mutations was considered to require additional single-cell paired TCR alpha and beta sequencing. Ubiquitous expanded tumor TCRs were found in blood more often at tumor resection than at routine follow-up.

In the case of this clonotype: No antigen is known for it. No base qualities exist here, and no much larger clone lies one base off it.

Sequenced material: PBMCs, taken at follow-up. This clonotype originated in a male donor with early-stage non-small cell lung cancer.

In nucleotide form, the sequence is TGTGCCAGCAGGCCGCAGGGTCCCGGGGATGAGCAGTTCTTC. It is translated as CASRPQGPGDEQFF. Rearrangement joined TRBV6-2 or TRBV6-3 to TRBJ2-1; the D gene is tentatively TRBD1 or TRBD2, each matching 5 bases. CDR1 MNHEY and CDR2 SVGEGT are derived from the germline V gene. V lost 6 bases and J lost 8 bases; the stretch between them is 17 bases long. The CDR3 starts with the cysteine, ends with the phenylalanine, and has 14 residues. The entry retains the CDR3 DNA only, 42 bases that are in frame from base 1.